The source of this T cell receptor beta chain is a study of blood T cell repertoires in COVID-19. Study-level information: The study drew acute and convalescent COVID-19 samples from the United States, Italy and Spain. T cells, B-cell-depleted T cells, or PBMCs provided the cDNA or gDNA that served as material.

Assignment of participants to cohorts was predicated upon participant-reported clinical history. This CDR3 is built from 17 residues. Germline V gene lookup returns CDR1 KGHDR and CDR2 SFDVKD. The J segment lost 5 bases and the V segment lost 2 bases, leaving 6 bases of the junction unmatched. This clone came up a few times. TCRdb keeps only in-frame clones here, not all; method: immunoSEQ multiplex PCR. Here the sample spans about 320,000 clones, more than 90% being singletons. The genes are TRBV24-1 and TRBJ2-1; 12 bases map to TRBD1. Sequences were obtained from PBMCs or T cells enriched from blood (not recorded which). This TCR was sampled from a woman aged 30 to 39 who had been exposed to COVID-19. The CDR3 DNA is TGTGCCACCAGTGATTCCCCGGGACAGGGGGCCAACAATGAGCAGTTCTTC. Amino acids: CATSDSPGQGANNEQFF.